These 17 T cell receptor beta chains originate from one sample sequenced in a study of T cells in women clearing cervical HPV infection. TCRdb's copy holds only in-frame clones and misses some; the assay was immunoSEQ multiplex PCR. The clone table shows some 30,000 clones, with the ten largest holding 7.8%. Sample: blood buffy coat. These receptor sequences come from a woman between 18 and 70 years old with a cervical HPV16 infection that either progressed to CIN3+ or cleared (not recorded which).

About this clone: Coverage ceases 3 residues before the CDR3 finishes, and the germline J gene fills in the end. The V call is TRBV11-2, the J call TRBJ2-5; TRBD2 is a possible D gene (6 bases). The V gene lost 8 bases and the J gene lost 5 bases, with 12 bases spanning the gap. The CDR3 is 12 residues long. Germline-derived CDR1 and CDR2 are SGHAT and FQNNGV. CDR3 residues: CASGREVETQYF. CDR3 DNA, as far as it was read: TGTGCCAGCGGCAGGGAGGTGGAGACC.

Of note for this clone: The sequence runs out 3 residues before the end of the CDR3; the remainder is reconstructed from the germline J gene. The chain links TRBV20-1 to TRBJ2-7; 11 nucleotides agree with TRBD2. This CDR3 is 16 amino acids long. J gave up 4 bases and V 0 bases, and 8 bases lay outside the gene matches. Germline CDR1 is DFQATT and CDR2 is SNEGSKA (reference sequence). CDR3 protein: CSARDPLAGGGYEQYF. Incomplete CDR3 DNA: TGCAGTGCTAGAGACCCTCTAGCGGGAGGAGGTTACGAG.

Comments on this clone: The read finishes 3 residues shy of the CDR3 end, and the germline J gene is used to complete it. The rearrangement links TRBV19 to TRBJ1-6, with D tentatively TRBD1 (5 bases). Trimming removed 7 bases at V and 5 bases at J, with 12 bases between. Germline V gives CDR1 LNHDA, CDR2 SQIVND (reference sequence). The CDR3 runs 14 residues. The sequenced CDR3 bases are TGTGCCAGTACCGGAAGGGGTGATAATTCACCC. It codes for CASTGRGDNSP. The CDR3 as a whole reads CASTGRGDNSPLHF.

In the case of this clone: The CDR3 is cut off 3 residues early in the read; its end comes from the germline J gene. This chain joins TRBV7-9 and TRBJ2-7; D remains ambiguous. The CDR3 spans 15 residues. The V and J ends lost 5 bases and 0 bases respectively, with 14 bases between them. Germline V gene data show CDR1 as SEHNR and CDR2 as FQNEAQ (reference sequence). CDR3: CASSLTPPSSYEQYF. CDR3 DNA, as far as it was read: TGTGCCAGCAGCCTAACTCCCCCTTCCTCCTACGAG.

The CDR3 is CSARATDRGGPGELFF. Partial CDR3 DNA: TGCAGTGCTAGAGCCACCGACAGGGGCGGACCCGGGGAG. V and J are TRBV20-1 and TRBJ2-2; 8 nucleotides agree with TRBD1. The read ends 3 residues shy of where the CDR3 ends; the end is completed using the germline J gene. V lost 1 base and J lost 6; bases outside the gene matches: 10. The germline CDR1 and CDR2 sequences are DFQATT and SNEGSKA (reference sequence). The CDR3 is 16 residues long.

A remark on this clone: The read finishes 3 residues shy of the CDR3 end, and the germline J gene is used to complete it. The rearrangement joins TRBV30 to TRBJ2-3, with 8 bases that match TRBD1. Per germline, CDR1 GTSNPN and CDR2 SVGIG (reference sequence). There are 17 residues in the CDR3. The sequenced CDR3 bases are TGTGCCTGGAAGGTATCGATCGGGACAGGACGCCAAGAGACG. Translating gives CAWKVSIGTGRQET. The whole CDR3 sequence reads CAWKVSIGTGRQETQYF.

CDR3 sequence: CSAKDSLSGNTIYF. The DNA read from the CDR3 is TGCAGTGCCAAAGACAGCCTCTCTGGAAACACC. The rearrangement uses TRBV20-1 and TRBJ1-3; a weak D match, TRBD1 (5 bases). The sequence runs out 3 residues before the end of the CDR3; the remainder is reconstructed from the germline J gene. The CDR3 length is 14 residues. V was cut by 6 bases and J by 0 bases, with 12 bases left in between. Germline V gene lookup returns CDR1 DFQATT and CDR2 SNEGSKA (reference sequence).

In regard to this clone: The read ends 3 residues early relative to the CDR3; the germline J gene fills the gap. The V gene is TRBV10-3, the J gene TRBJ1-3; 8 nucleotides match TRBD1. The CDR3 runs to 17 residues. Unmatched junction bases numbered 5, after V lost 1 base and J lost 0 bases. Looked up from germline, CDR1 is ENHRY and CDR2 is SYGVKD. The sequenced part of the CDR3 DNA is TGTGCCATCAGTGAGTGGGGGGACAGGAGCTCTGGAAACACC. Its protein is CAISEWGDRSSGNT. The full-length CDR3 reads as CAISEWGDRSSGNTIYF.

On this clone itself: A read error may produce the germline difference seen at one junction end. The read ends 3 residues early relative to the CDR3; the germline J gene fills the gap. The gene calls are TRBV5-1 and TRBJ2-2; D possibly corresponds to TRBD1 (6 bases). The CDR3 consists of 15 residues. Germline CDR1 is SGHRS and CDR2 is YFSETQ. The CDR3: CASSLGTGNPGELFF. The part of the CDR3 DNA that was read is TGCGCCAGCAGCTTGGGAACAGGGAACCCCGGGGAG.

Turning to this clone: The DNA ends 3 residues before the CDR3 does, and the rest of the CDR3 is filled in from the germline J gene. The rearrangement uses TRBV29-1 and TRBJ2-3; TRBD1 agrees at 11 bases. The CDR3 is 15 residues long. Germline V gene lookup returns CDR1 SQVTM and CDR2 ANQGSEA. The covered CDR3 bases are TGCAGCGTAGGACAGGGGGCTAAACATTTTGAGACG. Amino acid sequence: CSVGQGAKHFET. The complete CDR3 protein is CSVGQGAKHFETQYF.

The DNA read from the CDR3 is TGTGCCAGCAGCTCGACAGTTAATCAGCCC. Translating gives CASSSTVNQP. The whole CDR3 reads CASSSTVNQPQHF. J is TRBJ1-5 and V is TRBV7-2; possible D gene TRBD1, 5 bases. Read coverage stops 3 residues before the CDR3 terminus; the germline J gene supplies the remainder. The V and J ends lost 4 bases and 4 bases respectively, with 8 bases between them. Germline V CDR1 and CDR2: SGHTA, FQGNSA. This CDR3 has 13 amino acids.

The part of the CDR3 DNA that was read is TGTGCCAGCAGCCAAGTACCAGGCTCTAACTATGGC. This encodes CASSQVPGSNYG. The full CDR3 is CASSQVPGSNYGYTF. V and J are TRBV14 and TRBJ1-2; D ambiguous. The read stops 3 residues short of the end of the CDR3; the missing end is completed from the germline J gene. The CDR3 has 15 amino acids. V shed 1 base and J shed 0 bases, with 9 bases lying between them. Looked up from germline, CDR1 is SGHDN and CDR2 is FVKESK.

Turning to this clone: With the read ending 3 residues before the CDR3 end, the germline J gene is used to fill in that end. V is TRBV30 and J is TRBJ1-1; D gene ambiguous. Trimming took off 0 bases at V and 0 bases at J, with 11 bases between the two ends. This CDR3 region has 15 residues. Germline V lookup: CDR1 GTSNPN, CDR2 SVGIG (reference sequence). The covered CDR3 bases are TGTGCCTGGAGTGTACTGAGGCAGGTGAACACTGAA. This encodes CAWSVLRQVNTE. The whole CDR3 protein reads CAWSVLRQVNTEAFF.

With regard to this clone: Sequencing ends 3 residues short of the CDR3 end; the germline J gene provides the rest. The chain uses TRBV7-3 and TRBJ2-3; 7 bases match TRBD2. The CDR3 is made up of 15 amino acids. Germline V CDR1 and CDR2: SGHTA, FQGTGA. V was pared by 2 bases and J by 0 bases, with 2 bases of the junction left unmatched. The covered CDR3 bases are TGTGCCAGCAGCTTATCTAGCGGTAGCACAGATACG. The encoded protein is CASSLSSGSTDT. The whole CDR3 sequence is CASSLSSGSTDTQYF.

A remark on this clone: Read sequence stops 3 residues before the CDR3 end, and the germline J gene provides the missing end. The V gene is TRBV6-2 or TRBV6-3, the J gene TRBJ1-5; 9 positions match TRBD1. Per the germline V gene, CDR1 is MNHEY and CDR2 is SVGEGT. The CDR3 has 15 amino acids. V lost 7 bases, J lost 3 bases, and 7 bases stayed unmatched. Partial CDR3 DNA: TGTGCCAGCAACGGCGGGACAGGGATCAATCAGCCC. The encoded protein is CASNGGTGINQP. The full CDR3 sequence reads CASNGGTGINQPQHF.

Comments on this clone: The CDR3 goes on 3 residues after the read ends, and that part is filled in from the germline J gene. The V gene is TRBV7-3, the J gene TRBJ2-3; maybe TRBD1 (5 bases). V lost 1 base and J lost 0, with 14 bases in between. The CDR3 length is 17 residues. Germline assignment: CDR1 SGHTA and CDR2 FQGTGA. The part of the CDR3 DNA that was read is TGTGCCAGCAGCTTAATGGCTCCTGGGGCTAGCACAGATACG. It is translated as CASSLMAPGASTDT. The entire CDR3 is CASSLMAPGASTDTQYF.

A remark on this clone: The read terminates 3 residues ahead of where the CDR3 ends, so the germline J gene completes it. The chain uses TRBV19 and TRBJ2-2; 9 positions match TRBD1. Germline CDR1 LNHDA, CDR2 SQIVND (reference sequence). This CDR3 comprises 18 residues. The DNA read from the CDR3 is TGTGCCAGTAGTTTCCGGGGAACCGGGACAGGGCGTCGCTCACCG. Translating it yields CASSFRGTGTGRRSP. The full CDR3 is CASSFRGTGTGRRSPLFF.